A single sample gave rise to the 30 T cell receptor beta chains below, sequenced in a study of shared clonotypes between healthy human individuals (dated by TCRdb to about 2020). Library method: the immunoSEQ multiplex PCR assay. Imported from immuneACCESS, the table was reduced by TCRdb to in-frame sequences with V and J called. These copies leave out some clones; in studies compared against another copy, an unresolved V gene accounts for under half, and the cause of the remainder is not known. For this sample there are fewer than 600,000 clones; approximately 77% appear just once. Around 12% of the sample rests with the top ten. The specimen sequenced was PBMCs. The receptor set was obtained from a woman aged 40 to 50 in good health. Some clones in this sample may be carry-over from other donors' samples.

The CDR3 sequence is CASSNPSDRAAAFF. The CDR3 region has the DNA TGTGCCAGCAGCAACCCTTCGGACAGGGCGGCAGCTTTCTTT. The genes are TRBV28 and TRBJ1-1, with TRBD1 identical over 8 bases. V lost 6 bases to trimming and J lost 10 bases; unmatched junction nucleotides: 13. Germline-derived CDR1 and CDR2 are MDHEN and SYDVKM. The CDR3 sequence is 14 residues long.

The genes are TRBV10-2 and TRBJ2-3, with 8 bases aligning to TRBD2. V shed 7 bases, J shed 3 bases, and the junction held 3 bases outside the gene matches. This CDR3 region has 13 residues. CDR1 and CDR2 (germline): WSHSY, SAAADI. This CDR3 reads CASKLAVTDTQYF. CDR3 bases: TGCGCCAGCAAACTAGCGGTAACAGATACGCAGTATTTT.

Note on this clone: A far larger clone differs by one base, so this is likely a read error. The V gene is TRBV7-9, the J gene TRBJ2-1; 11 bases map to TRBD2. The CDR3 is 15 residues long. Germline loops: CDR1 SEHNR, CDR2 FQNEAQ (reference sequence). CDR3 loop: CASSTSGSSPNKQFF. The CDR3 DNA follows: TGTGCCAGCAGCACTAGCGGGAGTTCTCCCAATAAGCAGTTCTTC.

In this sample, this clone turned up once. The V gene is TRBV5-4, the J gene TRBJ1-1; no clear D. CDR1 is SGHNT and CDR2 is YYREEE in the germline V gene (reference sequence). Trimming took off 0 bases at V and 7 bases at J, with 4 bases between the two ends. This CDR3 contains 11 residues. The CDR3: CASSLVGEAFF. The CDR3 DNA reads TGTGCCAGCAGCTTGGTTGGTGAAGCTTTCTTT.

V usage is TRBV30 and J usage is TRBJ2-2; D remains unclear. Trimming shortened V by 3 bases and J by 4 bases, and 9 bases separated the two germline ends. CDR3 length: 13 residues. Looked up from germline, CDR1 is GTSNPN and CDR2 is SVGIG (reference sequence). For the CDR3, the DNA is TGTGCCTGGAGCGGATCCGGCACCGGGGAGCTGTTTTTT. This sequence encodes CAWSGSGTGELFF. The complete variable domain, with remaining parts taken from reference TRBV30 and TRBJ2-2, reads SQTIHQWPATLVQPVGSPLSLECTVEGTSNPNLYWYRQAAGRGLQLLFYSVGIGQISSEVPQNLSASRPQDRQFILSSKKLLLSDSGFYLCAWSGSGTGELFFGEGSRLTVL.

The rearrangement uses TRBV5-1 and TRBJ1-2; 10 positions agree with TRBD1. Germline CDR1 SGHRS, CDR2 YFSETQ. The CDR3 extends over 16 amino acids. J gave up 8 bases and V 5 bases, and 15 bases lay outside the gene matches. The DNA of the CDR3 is TGCGCCAGCAGACTGACAGGGGGCCGCTCTTCAGGCGGCTACACCTTC. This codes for CASRLTGGRSSGGYTF.

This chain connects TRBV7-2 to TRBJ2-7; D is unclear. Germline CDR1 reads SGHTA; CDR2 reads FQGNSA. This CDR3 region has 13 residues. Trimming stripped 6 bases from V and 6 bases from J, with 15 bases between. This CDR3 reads CASRLTISGEQYF. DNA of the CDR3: TGTGCCAGCAGACTTACTATATCGGGCGAGCAGTACTTC. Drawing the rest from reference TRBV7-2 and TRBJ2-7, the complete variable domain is GAGVSQSPSNKVTEKGKDVELRCDPISGHTALYWYRQSLGQGLEFLIYFQGNSAPDKSGLPSDRFSAERTGGSVSTLTIQRTQQEDSAVYLCASRLTISGEQYFGPGTRLTVT.

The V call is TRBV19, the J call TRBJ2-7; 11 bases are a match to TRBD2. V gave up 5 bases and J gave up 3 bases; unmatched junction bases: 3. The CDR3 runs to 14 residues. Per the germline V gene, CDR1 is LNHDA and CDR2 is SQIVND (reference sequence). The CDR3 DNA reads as TGTGCCAGTAGTGTCGGGACTAGCGGCTACGAGCAGTACTTC. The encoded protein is CASSVGTSGYEQYF.

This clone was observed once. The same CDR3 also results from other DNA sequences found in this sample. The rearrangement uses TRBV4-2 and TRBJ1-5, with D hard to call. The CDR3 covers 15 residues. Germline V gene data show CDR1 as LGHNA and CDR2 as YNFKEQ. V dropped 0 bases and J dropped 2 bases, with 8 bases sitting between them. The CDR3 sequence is CASSQDGGGNQPQHF. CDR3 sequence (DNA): TGTGCCAGCAGCCAAGATGGCGGGGGCAATCAGCCCCAGCATTTT.

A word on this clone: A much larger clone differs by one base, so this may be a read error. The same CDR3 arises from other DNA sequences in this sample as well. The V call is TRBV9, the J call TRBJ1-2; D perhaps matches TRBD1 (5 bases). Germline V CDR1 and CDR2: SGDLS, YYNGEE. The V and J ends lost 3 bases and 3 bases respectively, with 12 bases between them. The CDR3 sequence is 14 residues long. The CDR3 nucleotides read TGTGCCAGCAGCGCGAGACAGAGTCACTATGGCTACACCTTC. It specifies CASSARQSHYGYTF.

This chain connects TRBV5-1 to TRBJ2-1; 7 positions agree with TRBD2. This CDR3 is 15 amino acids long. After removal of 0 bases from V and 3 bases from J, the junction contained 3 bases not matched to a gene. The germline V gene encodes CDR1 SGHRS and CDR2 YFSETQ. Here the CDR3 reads CASSLGGGRYNEQFF. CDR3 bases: TGCGCCAGCAGCTTGGGCGGGGGACGCTACAATGAGCAGTTCTTC.

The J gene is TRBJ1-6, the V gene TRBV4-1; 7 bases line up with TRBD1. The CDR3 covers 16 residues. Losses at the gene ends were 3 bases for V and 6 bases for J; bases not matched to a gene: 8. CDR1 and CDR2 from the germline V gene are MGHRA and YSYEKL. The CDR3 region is CASSQPDRAINSPLHF. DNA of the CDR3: TGCGCCAGCAGCCAGCCTGACAGGGCGATTAATTCACCCCTCCACTTT.

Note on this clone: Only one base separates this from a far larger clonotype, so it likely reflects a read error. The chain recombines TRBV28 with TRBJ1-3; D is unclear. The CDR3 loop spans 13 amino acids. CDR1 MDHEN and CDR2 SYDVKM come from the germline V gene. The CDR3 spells CASSLRPFDTMYF. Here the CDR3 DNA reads TGTGCCAGCAGTTTAAGGCCCTTCGACACCATGTATTTT.

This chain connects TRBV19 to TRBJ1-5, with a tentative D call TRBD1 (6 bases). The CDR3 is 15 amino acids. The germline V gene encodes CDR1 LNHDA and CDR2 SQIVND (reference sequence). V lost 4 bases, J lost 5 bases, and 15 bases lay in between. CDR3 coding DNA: TGTGCCAGTAGTACCCAGACAGGATTTCATCAGCCCCAGCATTTT. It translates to CASSTQTGFHQPQHF.

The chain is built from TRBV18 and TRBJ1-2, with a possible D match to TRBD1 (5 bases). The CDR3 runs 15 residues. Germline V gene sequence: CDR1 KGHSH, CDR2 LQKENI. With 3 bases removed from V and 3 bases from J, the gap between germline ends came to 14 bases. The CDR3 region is CASSPWPGEDYGYTF. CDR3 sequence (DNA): TGTGCCAGCTCACCTTGGCCGGGGGAGGACTATGGCTACACCTTC.

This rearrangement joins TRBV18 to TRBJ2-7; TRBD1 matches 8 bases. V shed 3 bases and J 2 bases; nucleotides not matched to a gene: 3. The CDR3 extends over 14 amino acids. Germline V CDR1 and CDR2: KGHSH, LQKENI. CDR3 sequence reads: CASSPGQEPYEQYF. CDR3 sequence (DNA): TGTGCCAGCTCACCGGGACAGGAACCCTACGAGCAGTACTTC.

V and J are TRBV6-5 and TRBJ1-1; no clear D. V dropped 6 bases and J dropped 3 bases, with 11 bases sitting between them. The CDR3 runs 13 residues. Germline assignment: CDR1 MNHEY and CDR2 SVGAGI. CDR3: CASRTGPHTEAFF. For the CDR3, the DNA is TGTGCCAGCAGGACGGGTCCCCACACTGAAGCTTTCTTT.

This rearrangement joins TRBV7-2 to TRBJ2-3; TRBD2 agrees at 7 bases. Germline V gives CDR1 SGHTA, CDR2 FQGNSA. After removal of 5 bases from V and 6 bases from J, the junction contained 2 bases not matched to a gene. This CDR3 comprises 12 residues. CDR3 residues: CASSPGGDTQYF. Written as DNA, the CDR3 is TGTGCCAGCAGCCCCGGGGGGGATACGCAGTATTTT.

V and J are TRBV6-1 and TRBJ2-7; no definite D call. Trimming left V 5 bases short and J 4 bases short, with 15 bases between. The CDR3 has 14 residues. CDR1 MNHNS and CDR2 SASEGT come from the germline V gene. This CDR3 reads CASSPSTLGYEQYF. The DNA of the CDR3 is TGTGCCAGCAGTCCTTCCACTCTCGGATACGAGCAGTACTTC.

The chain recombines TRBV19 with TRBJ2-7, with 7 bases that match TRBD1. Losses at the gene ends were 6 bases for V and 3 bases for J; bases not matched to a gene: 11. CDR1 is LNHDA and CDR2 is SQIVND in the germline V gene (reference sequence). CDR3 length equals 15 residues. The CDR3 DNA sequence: TGTGCCAGTAGCTTGGGACAGCCGGCGGGCTACGAGCAGTACTTC. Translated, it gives CASSLGQPAGYEQYF.

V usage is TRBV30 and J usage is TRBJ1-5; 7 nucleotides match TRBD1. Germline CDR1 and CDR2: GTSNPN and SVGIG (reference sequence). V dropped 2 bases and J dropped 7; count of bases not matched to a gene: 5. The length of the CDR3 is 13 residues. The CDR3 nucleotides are TGTGCCTGGAGTCTGCAGGGGGAACAGCCCCAGCATTTT. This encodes CAWSLQGEQPQHF.

The CDR3 reads CASSESSQGDTEAFF. For the CDR3, the DNA is TGTGCCAGCAGTGAATCTTCCCAGGGGGACACTGAAGCTTTCTTT. The chain has TRBV25-1 and TRBJ1-1; 7 nucleotides agree with TRBD1. This CDR3 has 15 residues. With V trimmed by 1 base and J by 3 bases, 5 bases remained unmatched. Looked up from germline, CDR1 is MGHDK and CDR2 is SYGVNS.

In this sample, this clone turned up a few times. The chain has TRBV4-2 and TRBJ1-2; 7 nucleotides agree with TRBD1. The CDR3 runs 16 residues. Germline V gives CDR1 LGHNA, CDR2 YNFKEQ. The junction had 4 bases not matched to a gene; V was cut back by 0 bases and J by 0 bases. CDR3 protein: CASSQDPTGANYGYTF. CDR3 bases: TGTGCCAGCAGCCAAGATCCTACAGGGGCTAACTATGGCTACACCTTC.

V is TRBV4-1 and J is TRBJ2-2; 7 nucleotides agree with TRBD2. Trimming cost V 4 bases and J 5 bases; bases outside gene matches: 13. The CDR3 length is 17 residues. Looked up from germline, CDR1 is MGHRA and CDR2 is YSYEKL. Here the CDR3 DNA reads TGCGCCAGCAGCCTCGGACTAGAATCCACCCTAACCGGGGAGCTGTTTTTT. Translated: CASSLGLESTLTGELFF.

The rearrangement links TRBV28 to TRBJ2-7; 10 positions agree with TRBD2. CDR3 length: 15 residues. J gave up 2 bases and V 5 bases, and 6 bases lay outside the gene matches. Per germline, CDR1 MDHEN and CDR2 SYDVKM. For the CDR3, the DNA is TGTGCCAGCAGTGGGGTTCTAGCGGGAGCCTACGAGCAGTACTTC. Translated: CASSGVLAGAYEQYF.

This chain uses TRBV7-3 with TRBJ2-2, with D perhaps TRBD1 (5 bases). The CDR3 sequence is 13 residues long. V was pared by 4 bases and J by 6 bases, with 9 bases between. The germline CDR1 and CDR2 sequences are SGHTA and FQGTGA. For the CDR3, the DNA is TGTGCCAGCAGCTCCAGGGTAGCCGGGGAGCTGTTTTTT. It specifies CASSSRVAGELFF.

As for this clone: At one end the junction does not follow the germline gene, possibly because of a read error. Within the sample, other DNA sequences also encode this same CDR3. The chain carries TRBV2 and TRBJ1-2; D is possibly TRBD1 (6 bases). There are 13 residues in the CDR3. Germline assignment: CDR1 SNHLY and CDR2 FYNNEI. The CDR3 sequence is CAITTRQASGYTF. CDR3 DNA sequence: TGCGCCATCACCACTCGACAGGCAAGTGGCTATACCTTC.

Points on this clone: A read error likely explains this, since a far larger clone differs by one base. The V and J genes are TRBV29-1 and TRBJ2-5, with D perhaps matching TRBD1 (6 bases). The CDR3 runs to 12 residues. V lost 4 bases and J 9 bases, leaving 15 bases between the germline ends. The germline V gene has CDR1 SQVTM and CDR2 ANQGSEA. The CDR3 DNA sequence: TGCAGCGTTGTACAGGGTTTTGAGTCCCAGTACTTC. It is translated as CSVVQGFESQYF.

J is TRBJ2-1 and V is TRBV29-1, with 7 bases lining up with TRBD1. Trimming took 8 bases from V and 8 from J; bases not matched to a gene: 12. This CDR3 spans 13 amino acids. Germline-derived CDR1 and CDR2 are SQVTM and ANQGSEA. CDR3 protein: CSQDDRDQYEQFF. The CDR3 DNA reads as TGCAGCCAGGATGACAGGGACCAATATGAGCAGTTCTTC.

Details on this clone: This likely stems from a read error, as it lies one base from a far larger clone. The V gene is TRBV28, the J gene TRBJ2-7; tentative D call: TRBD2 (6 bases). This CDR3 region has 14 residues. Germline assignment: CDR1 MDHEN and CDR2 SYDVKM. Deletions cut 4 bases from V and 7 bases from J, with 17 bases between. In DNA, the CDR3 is TGTGCCAGCAGTTCCACGGGAGCCCTCCCGGAGCAGTACTTC. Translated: CASSSTGALPEQYF. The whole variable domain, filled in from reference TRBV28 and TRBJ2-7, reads DVKVTQSSRYLVKRTGEKVFLECVQDMDHENMFWYRQDPGLGLRLIYFSYDVKMKEKGDIPEGYSVSREKKERFSLILESASTNQTSMYLCASSSTGALPEQYFGPGTRLTVT.